These T cell receptor beta chains were read from a single sample in a study of blood T cell repertoires in COVID-19. The data were produced by immunoSEQ multiplex PCR, yet TCRdb's version contains in-frame clones alone and is incomplete. Of over 110,000 clones detected, about 76% appear once; the ten largest clones hold around 8.2%. Sequenced sample: peripheral blood. These receptors were collected from a human donor in a cohort sampled during active COVID-19. CDR3s include the opening cysteine and the closing phenylalanine or tryptophan. D genes are given only for firm matches. The size field is filled for only some rows; it gives once, few, many or a size class.

abundance: .; d_gene: TRBD1; j_gene: TRBJ2-6; v_gene: TRBV5-1; CDR3nt: TGCGCCAGCAGCTTTGGGACAGGGGATTTCAAAGCGTATGGGGCCAACGTCCTGACTTTC; CDR3aa: CASSFGTGDFKAYGANVLTF
abundance: .; d_gene: .; j_gene: TRBJ2-5; v_gene: TRBV18; CDR3nt: TGTGCCAGCTCACCACTGACGGAGAAAGAGACCCAGTACTTC; CDR3aa: CASSPLTEKETQYF
abundance: once; d_gene: TRBD1; j_gene: TRBJ1-5; v_gene: TRBV6-2/TRBV6-3; CDR3nt: TGTGCCAGCAGCCGGGACAGGGTAAATCAGCCCCAGCATTTT; CDR3aa: CASSRDRVNQPQHF
abundance: .; d_gene: .; j_gene: TRBJ2-7; v_gene: TRBV4-1; CDR3nt: TGCGCCAGCAGCCAAATCCCCGGGACCTACGAGCAGTACTTC; CDR3aa: CASSQIPGTYEQYF
abundance: .; d_gene: TRBD1; j_gene: TRBJ2-7; v_gene: TRBV2; CDR3nt: TGTGCCAGCGAGCCCTCGGGACAGCCACACTTCTCCTACGAGCAGTACTTC; CDR3aa: CASEPSGQPHFSYEQYF
abundance: .; d_gene: TRBD1; j_gene: TRBJ1-4; v_gene: TRBV29-1; CDR3nt: TGCAGCGCGGGGTCAGGGGGCTCTAATGAAAAACTGTTTTTT; CDR3aa: CSAGSGGSNEKLFF
abundance: .; d_gene: .; j_gene: TRBJ1-2; v_gene: TRBV28; CDR3nt: TGTGCCAGCAGTTCTCTACAGGGTGGTCGTGGCTACACCTTC; CDR3aa: CASSSLQGGRGYTF
abundance: .; d_gene: .; j_gene: TRBJ2-7; v_gene: TRBV4-3; CDR3nt: TGCGCCAGCAGCCAAGATGGTCAGGGGACCTACGAGCAGTACTTC; CDR3aa: CASSQDGQGTYEQYF
abundance: .; d_gene: TRBD1; j_gene: TRBJ1-6; v_gene: TRBV28; CDR3nt: TGTGCCAGCAGGACAGGGGGCGGGTATAATTCACCCCTCCACTTT; CDR3aa: CASRTGGGYNSPLHF
abundance: .; d_gene: TRBD2; j_gene: TRBJ2-1; v_gene: TRBV11-1; CDR3nt: TGTGCCAGCAGCCCCGGGGGGTCCTACAATGAGCAGTTCTTC; CDR3aa: CASSPGGSYNEQFF
abundance: few; d_gene: .; j_gene: TRBJ2-2; v_gene: TRBV11-1; CDR3nt: TGTGCCAGCACCAAAGGGGTGTACACCGGGGAGCTGTTTTTT; CDR3aa: CASTKGVYTGELFF
abundance: once; d_gene: TRBD2; j_gene: TRBJ2-7; v_gene: TRBV2; CDR3nt: TGTGCCAGCAGCTATACCGGACTAGCGGGGAGATACGAGCAGTACTTC; CDR3aa: CASSYTGLAGRYEQYF
abundance: .; d_gene: TRBD1; j_gene: TRBJ1-1; v_gene: TRBV7-2; CDR3nt: TGTGCCAGCAGCGCCAGACAGGGGAACACTGAAGCTTTCTTT; CDR3aa: CASSARQGNTEAFF
abundance: .; d_gene: .; j_gene: TRBJ2-5; v_gene: TRBV7-9; CDR3nt: TGTGCCAGCAGCTTAGGTGGGAGTGAGACCCAGTACTTC; CDR3aa: CASSLGGSETQYF
abundance: .; d_gene: .; j_gene: TRBJ1-2; v_gene: TRBV29-1; CDR3nt: TGCAGCGTTGGGAACCCCAGGGACTATGGCTACACCTTC; CDR3aa: CSVGNPRDYGYTF
abundance: .; d_gene: .; j_gene: TRBJ1-5; v_gene: TRBV2; CDR3nt: TGTGCCAGCAGTCCCATCAATCAGCCCCAGCATTTT; CDR3aa: CASSPINQPQHF
abundance: .; d_gene: .; j_gene: TRBJ1-1; v_gene: TRBV2; CDR3nt: TGTGCCAGCAGTCCCCCATCGAACACTGAAGCTTTCTTT; CDR3aa: CASSPPSNTEAFF
abundance: .; d_gene: TRBD1; j_gene: TRBJ2-2; v_gene: TRBV7-8; CDR3nt: TGTGCCAGCAGCTTAGGTTCAGGGGGCTCCGGGGAGCTGTTTTTT; CDR3aa: CASSLGSGGSGELFF
abundance: .; d_gene: .; j_gene: TRBJ2-7; v_gene: TRBV9; CDR3nt: TGTGCCAGCAGCGTAGGGAGGGGCCCGATCTACGAGCAGTACTTC; CDR3aa: CASSVGRGPIYEQYF
abundance: .; d_gene: TRBD1; j_gene: TRBJ1-3; v_gene: TRBV5-1; CDR3nt: TGCGCCAGCAGCAACCGACAGGGAAACGCTGGAAACACCATATATTTT; CDR3aa: CASSNRQGNAGNTIYF
abundance: few; d_gene: TRBD2; j_gene: TRBJ2-3; v_gene: TRBV7-9; CDR3nt: TGTGCCAGCAGCTTAGCCCTAGCGGGAGAGGATACGCAGTATTTT; CDR3aa: CASSLALAGEDTQYF
abundance: once; d_gene: TRBD1; j_gene: TRBJ1-1; v_gene: TRBV6-5; CDR3nt: TGTGCCAGCACTTCGACAGGGGGCGATACTGAAGCTTTCTTT; CDR3aa: CASTSTGGDTEAFF
abundance: .; d_gene: .; j_gene: TRBJ1-2; v_gene: TRBV29-1; CDR3nt: TGCAGCGTGTGGAGGGAAGATGGCTACACCTTC; CDR3aa: CSVWREDGYTF
abundance: .; d_gene: .; j_gene: TRBJ2-7; v_gene: TRBV6-5; CDR3nt: TGTGCCTCGGGGAGCTCCTACGAGCAGTACTTC; CDR3aa: CASGSSYEQYF
abundance: .; d_gene: .; j_gene: TRBJ1-2; v_gene: TRBV15; CDR3nt: TGTGCCACCAGCAGAGTAGGGAGGGACTATGGCTACACCTTC; CDR3aa: CATSRVGRDYGYTF
abundance: once; d_gene: .; j_gene: TRBJ1-6; v_gene: TRBV7-2; CDR3nt: TGTGCCAGCAGCCCCGAGGTGGGGGACGCGGGACGATCACCCCTCCACTTT; CDR3aa: CASSPEVGDAGRSPLHF
abundance: few; d_gene: TRBD2; j_gene: TRBJ2-7; v_gene: TRBV7-8; CDR3nt: TGTGCCAGCAGCTTAACGGGAGGGCCCTCCTACGAGCAGTACTTC; CDR3aa: CASSLTGGPSYEQYF
abundance: .; d_gene: .; j_gene: TRBJ1-5; v_gene: TRBV4-1; CDR3nt: TGCGCCAGCAGCCTGGGACAAAATAGCAATCAGCCCCAGCATTTT; CDR3aa: CASSLGQNSNQPQHF
abundance: .; d_gene: .; j_gene: TRBJ1-5; v_gene: TRBV5-6; CDR3nt: TGTGCCAGCAGCTTGGGCGCCCACGTGAGGAATCAGCCCCAGCATTTT; CDR3aa: CASSLGAHVRNQPQHF
abundance: .; d_gene: TRBD2; j_gene: TRBJ2-1; v_gene: TRBV19; CDR3nt: TGTGCCAGTAGTATTCTCTTAACTAGCGGGTACAATGAGCAGTTCTTC; CDR3aa: CASSILLTSGYNEQFF
abundance: few; d_gene: TRBD1; j_gene: TRBJ2-5; v_gene: TRBV9; CDR3nt: TGTGCCAGCAGCGTAGCCGGGACAGGGTTTGGGACCCAGTACTTC; CDR3aa: CASSVAGTGFGTQYF
abundance: many; d_gene: TRBD1; j_gene: TRBJ1-1; v_gene: TRBV13; CDR3nt: TGTGCCAGCAGCACTTGGACAGGGGTAGACACTGAAGCTTTCTTT; CDR3aa: CASSTWTGVDTEAFF
abundance: .; d_gene: TRBD2; j_gene: TRBJ2-7; v_gene: TRBV6-5; CDR3nt: TGTGCCAGCAGATTCTCTAGCGGGAGCTCCTACGAGCAGTACTTC; CDR3aa: CASRFSSGSSYEQYF
abundance: .; d_gene: .; j_gene: TRBJ2-2; v_gene: TRBV27; CDR3nt: TGTGCCAGCAGTTTTTCCGTACTGGGGGCCCCCGGGGAGCTGTTTTTT; CDR3aa: CASSFSVLGAPGELFF
abundance: .; d_gene: .; j_gene: TRBJ2-2; v_gene: TRBV7-6; CDR3nt: TGTGCCAGCAGCCCCCCGCTGGCGGGGACGGGGGAGCTGTTTTTT; CDR3aa: CASSPPLAGTGELFF
abundance: .; d_gene: .; j_gene: TRBJ1-1; v_gene: TRBV5-6; CDR3nt: TGTGCCAGCAGCCCCGTAGGGAGGTTGAACACTGAAGCTTTCTTT; CDR3aa: CASSPVGRLNTEAFF
abundance: .; d_gene: TRBD1; j_gene: TRBJ2-7; v_gene: TRBV28; CDR3nt: TGTGCCAGCAGTTTAAGAGGAGGACAGGGGAACTACGAGCAGTACTTC; CDR3aa: CASSLRGGQGNYEQYF